A single sample is the source of the 30 T cell receptor beta chains below, sequenced in a study of T cells in localized non-small cell lung cancer. Clones were sequenced by immunoSEQ multiplex PCR, and TCRdb holds only the in-frame ones, with some missing. The table records 30,000 to 45,000 clones, approximately 88% of them present only once. This sample comprised peripheral blood, obtained before any cancer treatment. These receptor sequences come from a woman aged 40-75 years with stage I lung adenocarcinoma.

The J gene is TRBJ2-3, the V gene TRBV5-1; TRBD1 aligns across 10 bases. The V gene's germline CDR1 is SGHRS and CDR2 YFSETQ. CDR3 length: 16 residues. V was clipped by 4 bases and J by 3 bases; unmatched bases: 8. The CDR3: CASSPLTGGITDTQYF. CDR3 DNA: TGCGCCAGCAGCCCATTGACAGGGGGCATAACAGATACGCAGTATTTT.

On this clone itself: Compared with germline, one end of the junction differs, possibly owing to a read error. The V gene is TRBV2, the J gene TRBJ1-1, with D possibly being TRBD1 (6 bases). From germline, CDR1 is SNHLY and CDR2 FYNNEI. This CDR3 has 11 residues. For the CDR3, the DNA is TGTGCCAGCAGGGACTCGAGGGGGGCGTCCTTT. Translation gives CASRDSRGASF.

J is TRBJ1-1 and V is TRBV28; TRBD1 agrees at 7 bases. Looked up from germline, CDR1 is MDHEN and CDR2 is SYDVKM. V lost 5 bases and J lost 4; bases outside the gene matches: 7. There are 14 residues in the CDR3. CDR3 amino acids: CASSPDRRATEAFF. The CDR3 coding sequence is TGTGCCAGCAGTCCGGACAGGAGGGCCACTGAAGCTTTCTTT.

The CDR3 here is CASSMSGTGADEQYF. DNA of the CDR3: TGTGCCAGCAGCATGTCCGGGACAGGGGCGGACGAGCAGTACTTC. The genes are TRBV9 and TRBJ2-7, with 10 nucleotides matching TRBD1. J was trimmed by 5 bases and V by 4 bases; bases with no gene match: 9. The length of the CDR3 is 15 residues. CDR1 SGDLS and CDR2 YYNGEE come from the germline V gene.

In this sample, this clone turned up once. The rearrangement uses TRBV18 and TRBJ2-5; D uncertain. V dropped 1 base and J dropped 4 bases, with 10 bases sitting between them. Germline V lookup: CDR1 KGHSH, CDR2 LQKENI. The CDR3 covers 14 residues. CDR3 nucleotide sequence: TGTGCCAGCTCACCACGGACGCCAAGAGAGACCCAGTACTTC. Protein sequence: CASSPRTPRETQYF.

This clone was observed a handful of times. This sample also contains other DNA sequences that code for the same CDR3. The J gene is TRBJ2-1, the V gene TRBV7-9, with D possibly TRBD2 on 6 matching bases. CDR3 length: 16 residues. Germline CDR1 SEHNR, CDR2 FQNEAQ (reference sequence). V was pared by 0 bases and J by 2 bases, with 11 bases between. CDR3 nucleotides: TGTGCCAGCAGCTTAGCGCTGGCGGGGACCTACAATGAGCAGTTCTTC. Translating gives CASSLALAGTYNEQFF.

The V and J genes are TRBV4-3 and TRBJ1-6, with a tentative D call TRBD1 (6 bases). V lost 4 bases to trimming and J lost 9 bases, with 19 bases between them. Germline CDR1 and CDR2: LGHNA and YSLEER. CDR3 length: 16 residues. The DNA of the CDR3 is TGCGCCAGCAGCCTGAGCTCCAGGGGTAGGGGTTCACCCCTCCACTTT. Amino acid sequence: CASSLSSRGRGSPLHF.

The V and J genes are TRBV5-1 and TRBJ1-6, with no clear D. There are 17 residues in the CDR3. Germline CDR1 reads SGHRS; CDR2 reads YFSETQ. V lost 1 base and J 10 bases, leaving 21 bases between the germline ends. The CDR3 is CASSLSAGNSGPSPLHF. The CDR3 DNA reads as TGCGCCAGCAGCTTGTCAGCGGGCAACAGCGGTCCCTCACCCCTCCACTTT.

The chain joins TRBV4-1 to TRBJ2-3; TRBD2 matches 7 bases. There are 15 residues in the CDR3. Germline assignment: CDR1 MGHRA and CDR2 YSYEKL. The V and J ends lost 6 bases and 1 base, in that order; junction bases with no gene match: 7. The CDR3 nucleotides are TGCGCCAGCAGGGATAGCGGGTATGGCACAGATACGCAGTATTTT. Its protein is CASRDSGYGTDTQYF.

CDR3 in DNA: TGTGCCAGCAATTGGGACTCAATCACAGATACGCAGTATTTT. It yields the protein CASNWDSITDTQYF. The chain couples TRBV9 to TRBJ2-3, with D possibly matching TRBD2 (6 bases). Germline V CDR1 and CDR2: SGDLS, YYNGEE. Trimming cost V 6 bases and J 2 bases, with 13 bases left between them. This CDR3 has 14 amino acids.

The V gene is TRBV7-6, the J gene TRBJ2-6; D ambiguous. CDR1 is SGHVS and CDR2 is FNYEAQ in the germline V gene. Trimming took off 1 base at V and 2 bases at J, with 3 bases between the two ends. There are 14 residues in the CDR3. The CDR3, as DNA: TGTGCCAGCAGCTTAGACCCTGGGGCCAACGTCCTGACTTTC. Protein: CASSLDPGANVLTF.

The table lists this clone with a few counts. The chain combines TRBV5-4 with TRBJ2-3, with 12 positions matching TRBD2. In germline, CDR1 is SGHNT, CDR2 YYREEE (reference sequence). CDR3 length: 18 residues. V lost 4 bases and J lost 2; bases outside the gene matches: 11. CDR3 in amino acids: CASSPRETSGGYTDTQYF. In DNA form, the CDR3 reads TGTGCCAGCAGCCCGAGGGAAACTAGCGGGGGGTACACAGATACGCAGTATTTT. The variable domain in full, with the rest retrieved from reference TRBV5-4 and TRBJ2-3, is ETGVTQSPTHLIKTRGQQVTLRCSSQSGHNTVSWYQQALGQGPQFIFQYYREEENGRGNFPPRFSGLQFPNYSSELNVNALELDDSALYLCASSPRETSGGYTDTQYFGPGTRLTVL.

The chain is built from TRBV6-6 and TRBJ2-1; the match to TRBD1 covers 7 bases. This CDR3 spans 13 amino acids. Germline V gene sequence: CDR1 MNHNY, CDR2 SVGAGI (reference sequence). Trimming took 6 bases from V and 8 from J; bases not matched to a gene: 7. The chain's CDR3 is CASSRNRGDEQFF. The CDR3 DNA sequence: TGTGCCAGCAGCCGTAACAGGGGAGATGAGCAGTTCTTC.

CDR3 in amino acids: CASSSTGHNTEAFF. The CDR3, as DNA: TGTGCCAGCAGTTCCACGGGACACAACACTGAAGCTTTCTTT. The chain combines TRBV28 with TRBJ1-1; TRBD1 is a possible D gene (6 bases). CDR1 and CDR2 (germline): MDHEN, SYDVKM. Deletions cut 4 bases from V and 2 bases from J, with 11 bases between. The CDR3 contains 14 residues.

V is TRBV14 and J is TRBJ1-2; no clear D gene. The ends were cut back, 3 bases at V and 8 bases at J, with 22 bases in the middle. This CDR3 contains 16 residues. Germline V gene sequence: CDR1 SGHDN, CDR2 FVKESK. This CDR3 is CASSHSSSGRWRGYTF. CDR3 bases: TGTGCCAGCAGCCACAGCAGTTCGGGGAGGTGGCGGGGCTACACCTTC.

The J gene is TRBJ1-3, the V gene TRBV7-9; D might be TRBD1 (5 bases). CDR1 and CDR2 from the germline V gene are SEHNR and FQNEAQ (reference sequence). This CDR3 has 16 amino acids. V lost 3 bases, J lost 4 bases, and 16 bases lay in between. Here the CDR3 DNA reads TGTGCCAGCAGCTTGGGGAGGGGAAGTGGAGGAAACACCATATATTTT. Its translation: CASSLGRGSGGNTIYF.

The genes are TRBV5-1 and TRBJ1-1; 9 bases map to TRBD1. V shed 4 bases, J shed 4 bases, and the junction held 11 bases outside the gene matches. The CDR3 is made up of 16 amino acids. Germline values: CDR1 SGHRS, CDR2 YFSETQ. DNA for the CDR3: TGCGCCAGCAGCCCGAAGTTAACAGGGGGCCTCACTGAAGCTTTCTTT. This sequence encodes CASSPKLTGGLTEAFF. Together with reference TRBV5-1 and TRBJ1-1, the CDR3 gives the full variable domain: KAGVTQTPRYLIKTRGQQVTLSCSPISGHRSVSWYQQTPGQGLQFLFEYFSETQRNKGNFPGRFSGRQFSNSRSEMNVSTLELGDSALYLCASSPKLTGGLTEAFFGQGTRLTVV.

The chain has TRBV18 and TRBJ2-1; D is possibly TRBD1 (8 bases). The CDR3 spans 14 residues. Germline lookup yields CDR1 KGHSH and CDR2 LQKENI. The V gene lost 11 bases and the J gene lost 4 bases, with 18 bases spanning the gap. This CDR3 reads CAGNTGGAYNEQFF. CDR3 bases: TGTGCCGGCAACACAGGGGGGGCTTACAATGAGCAGTTCTTC.

The chain recombines TRBV19 with TRBJ2-6, with 7 bases that match TRBD1. The CDR3 has 15 residues. Germline loops: CDR1 LNHDA, CDR2 SQIVND (reference sequence). V lost 3 bases and J lost 2; bases outside the gene matches: 1. DNA of the CDR3: TGTGCCAGTAGTATCCAGGGGGCTGGGGCCAACGTCCTGACTTTC. Its translation: CASSIQGAGANVLTF.

In this sample, this clone turned up once. V usage is TRBV13 and J usage is TRBJ2-3; 9 bases fit TRBD1. There are 16 residues in the CDR3. The trim removed 7 bases at V and 3 bases at J, leaving 11 bases unmatched. Germline loops: CDR1 PRHDT, CDR2 FYEKMQ (reference sequence). In DNA, the CDR3 is TGTGCCAGCACCCTCCGCTTACAGGGGGCGACAGATACGCAGTATTTT. This encodes CASTLRLQGATDTQYF.

The V and J genes are TRBV19 and TRBJ1-2; possible D gene TRBD1, 6 bases. The CDR3 totals 14 residues. V was cut by 11 bases and J by 2 bases, with 18 bases left in between. Germline V gene data show CDR1 as LNHDA and CDR2 as SQIVND (reference sequence). The CDR3 nucleotides are TGTGCCCTTGGACAACCGCAGGGGAACTATGGCTACACCTTC. Amino acid sequence: CALGQPQGNYGYTF.

This chain connects TRBV5-1 to TRBJ2-2; D unresolved. V lost 1 base and J 6 bases, leaving 13 bases between the germline ends. CDR1 and CDR2 (germline): SGHRS, YFSETQ. The CDR3 covers 15 residues. This CDR3 is CASSLLPAIPGELFF. CDR3 nucleotides: TGCGCCAGCAGCTTGCTTCCCGCGATACCCGGGGAGCTGTTTTTT.

The rearrangement uses TRBV6-1 and TRBJ1-5, with D possibly matching TRBD1 (5 bases). V was trimmed by 7 bases and J by 2 bases, leaving 15 bases between them. Germline lookup yields CDR1 MNHNS and CDR2 SASEGT. The CDR3 is 15 residues long. Written as DNA, the CDR3 is TGTGCCAGCAAGGGGATGGGGGTCCGCAATCAGCCCCAGCATTTT. Its protein is CASKGMGVRNQPQHF.

The chain carries TRBV9 and TRBJ2-2; D possibly uses TRBD1 or TRBD2 (5 bases each). CDR1 and CDR2 from the germline V gene are SGDLS and YYNGEE. The CDR3 is made up of 14 amino acids. V was trimmed by 0 bases and J by 6 bases, leaving 9 bases between them. DNA for the CDR3: TGTGCCAGCAGCGTAGACGGGACCGCCGGGGAGCTGTTTTTT. It translates to CASSVDGTAGELFF.

V gene TRBV7-8 combines with J gene TRBJ1-5, with a weak D call TRBD1 (5 bases). The germline V and J ends were trimmed by 0 bases and 6 bases, with 12 bases remaining between them. The germline V gene has CDR1 SGHVS and CDR2 FQNEAQ. The CDR3 contains 15 residues. The DNA of the CDR3 is TGTGCCAGCAGCTTAGCGGCCAGGGCTGGTCAGCCCCAGCATTTT. Translating gives CASSLAARAGQPQHF.

The rearrangement links TRBV28 to TRBJ1-2; D not resolved. V lost 3 bases and J lost 8, with 13 bases in between. CDR3 length: 13 residues. Germline V gene data show CDR1 as MDHEN and CDR2 as SYDVKM. In DNA, the CDR3 is TGTGCCAGCAGTTTGCGAGGGAGGTTAGGCTACACCTTC. It is translated as CASSLRGRLGYTF.

The chain combines TRBV18 with TRBJ1-1, with 8 bases fitting TRBD1. The V segment lost 5 bases and the J segment 0 bases; nucleotides outside the gene matches: 5. From germline, CDR1 is KGHSH and CDR2 LQKENI. This CDR3 contains 15 residues. The CDR3 reads CASSLDRVLNTEAFF. In DNA, the CDR3 is TGTGCCAGCTCATTGGACAGGGTTTTGAACACTGAAGCTTTCTTT.

The rearrangement joins TRBV6-4 to TRBJ1-1, with D maybe TRBD1 (6 bases). The CDR3 runs 13 residues. V lost 0 bases and J 10 bases, leaving 12 bases between the germline ends. Looked up from germline, CDR1 is MRHNA and CDR2 is SNTAGT. In nucleotides, the CDR3 is TGTGCCAGCAGTGACTCGATCGGGGGCCCAGCTTTCTTT. Encoded protein: CASSDSIGGPAFF.

The chain carries TRBV5-4 and TRBJ2-5; TRBD2 aligns across 8 bases. In germline, CDR1 is SGHNT, CDR2 YYREEE (reference sequence). With V trimmed by 0 bases and J by 11 bases, 9 bases remained unmatched. The CDR3 consists of 14 residues. CDR3 bases: TGTGCCAGCAGCTTGGTCGGGGGGGCCGATGAGCAGTACTTC. It yields the protein CASSLVGGADEQYF.

This chain connects TRBV7-2 to TRBJ1-6; D is unclear. Germline CDR1 and CDR2: SGHTA and FQGNSA. With 1 base removed from V and 12 bases from J, the gap between germline ends came to 16 bases. The CDR3 spans 15 residues. CDR3 in amino acids: CASSLGRTGNRPLHF. CDR3 coding DNA: TGTGCCAGCAGCTTAGGGCGGACGGGGAATAGACCCCTCCACTTT.